This entry lists 20 T cell receptor beta chains sequenced from one sample in a study of blood T cell repertoires in COVID-19 (dated by TCRdb to 2019 to 2021). Library preparation employed the immunoSEQ multiplex PCR assay. Drawn from immuneACCESS, this table holds only the in-frame rearrangements with V and J called that TCRdb kept. Clones are partly lost; checked studies trace under half to an unresolved V gene and leave the rest unexplained. Counted in this sample were fewer than 500,000 clones; about 89% of them appeared once. The ten largest make up 1.3% of the sample. Sequences were obtained from PBMCs or T cells enriched from blood (not recorded which). The origin of the receptors is a young man who had recovered from COVID-19.

The chain carries TRBV7-6 and TRBJ1-2; a weak D match, TRBD1 (5 bases). The V end lost 5 bases, the J end lost 4 bases, and 11 bases lay between the germline ends. Germline assignment: CDR1 SGHVS and CDR2 FNYEAQ. The CDR3 loop spans 13 amino acids. CDR3: CASSPRVAYGYTF. The CDR3, as DNA: TGTGCCAGCAGCCCCAGGGTAGCCTATGGCTACACCTTC. The full variable domain, completed using reference TRBV7-6 and TRBJ1-2, is GAGVSQSPRYKVTKRGQDVALRCDPISGHVSLYWYRQALGQGPEFLTYFNYEAQQDKSGLPNDRFSAERPEGSISTLTIQRTEQRDSAMYRCASSPRVAYGYTFGSGTRLTVV.

The J gene is TRBJ1-1, the V gene TRBV9; TRBD1 aligns across 7 bases. Germline CDR1 is SGDLS and CDR2 is YYNGEE. The CDR3 has 15 amino acids. Trimming took 4 bases from V and 0 from J; bases not matched to a gene: 6. As DNA, the CDR3 is TGTGCCAGCAGCCCTACACAGGGGATGAACACTGAAGCTTTCTTT. Translated, it gives CASSPTQGMNTEAFF. Supplemented by reference TRBV9 and TRBJ1-1, the full variable domain reads DSGVTQTPKHLITATGQRVTLRCSPRSGDLSVYWYQQSLDQGLQFLIQYYNGEERAKGNILERFSAQQFPDLHSELNLSSLELGDSALYFCASSPTQGMNTEAFFGQGTRLTVV.

A few counts support this clone. Other nucleotide sequences from this sample produce the same CDR3. CDR3 loop: CASSYTRNTEAFF. The CDR3 region has the DNA TGTGCCAGCAGTTACACACGGAACACTGAAGCTTTCTTT. This chain links TRBV6-5 with TRBJ1-1; D gene unclear. Trimming took 2 bases from V and 1 from J, leaving 5 bases between them. Germline V lookup: CDR1 MNHEY, CDR2 SVGAGI. CDR3 length equals 13 residues.

This clone was observed a few times. CDR3 residues: CASSILSGGINEQFF. In DNA form, the CDR3 reads TGTGCCAGCAGCATTTTGAGCGGGGGGATCAATGAGCAGTTCTTC. The rearrangement links TRBV21-1 to TRBJ2-1; the D call of TRBD2 is as the table states it, not checked on the DNA. TRBV21-1 is a recognized pseudogene. CDR3 length: 15 amino acids.

This chain links TRBV5-4 with TRBJ2-5; D unclear. This CDR3 region has 14 residues. Germline loops: CDR1 SGHNT, CDR2 YYREEE (reference sequence). Trimming pared 0 bases from V and 1 base from J, leaving 7 bases between. This CDR3 is CASSLALGQETQYF. The DNA for the CDR3 is TGTGCCAGCAGCTTGGCTCTCGGCCAAGAGACCCAGTACTTC.

The chain recombines TRBV29-1 with TRBJ1-1; weak D call: TRBD1 (5 bases). The V gene lost 4 bases and the J gene lost 5 bases, with 8 bases spanning the gap. CDR3 size: 11 residues. Germline CDR1 SQVTM, CDR2 ANQGSEA. The chain's CDR3 is CSVGGVTEAFF. The CDR3 DNA is TGCAGCGTTGGGGGGGTGACTGAAGCTTTCTTT.

With respect to this clone: The same CDR3 is also encoded by other DNA sequences in this sample. The chain has TRBV30 and TRBJ1-2; 12 bases are shared with TRBD1. The germline CDR1 and CDR2 sequences are GTSNPN and SVGIG (reference sequence). Trimming removed 3 bases from V and 5 bases from J; junction bases left unmatched: 4. The CDR3 is 14 amino acids. DNA for the CDR3: TGTGCCTGGAGCGGGACAGGGGGCGGGTATGGCTACACCTTC. It is translated as CAWSGTGGGYGYTF.

This rearrangement joins TRBV9 to TRBJ1-1; 7 bases agree with TRBD1. Germline trimming cut 4 bases from V and 5 bases from J; bases unmatched to any gene: 8. This CDR3 is 14 amino acids long. The germline CDR1 and CDR2 sequences are SGDLS and YYNGEE. As DNA, the CDR3 is TGTGCCAGCAGCCCGAGGGACAGCGCTACTGAAGCTTTCTTT. It yields the protein CASSPRDSATEAFF. Full variable domain (missing parts from reference TRBV9 and TRBJ1-1): DSGVTQTPKHLITATGQRVTLRCSPRSGDLSVYWYQQSLDQGLQFLIQYYNGEERAKGNILERFSAQQFPDLHSELNLSSLELGDSALYFCASSPRDSATEAFFGQGTRLTVV.

The sample holds a few counts of this clone. V and J are TRBV6-4 and TRBJ1-5, with a tentative D call TRBD1 (5 bases). The germline V gene encodes CDR1 MRHNA and CDR2 SNTAGT. This CDR3 contains 14 residues. V dropped 3 bases and J dropped 7 bases, with 13 bases sitting between them. DNA of the CDR3: TGTGCCAGCAGTGAAGGGGAGGGAGGCCAGCCCCAGCATTTT. Translation gives CASSEGEGGQPQHF.

This clone was detected only a few times. The chain uses TRBV4-1 and TRBJ2-4; TRBD2 matches 12 bases. The V gene end was trimmed by 4 bases and the J gene end by 0 bases; junction bases not matched to a gene: 7. This CDR3 contains 18 residues. CDR1 is MGHRA, CDR2 YSYEKL, per germline. As DNA, the CDR3 is TGCGCCAGCAGCCCCGGGCTAGCGGGGGGGATAGCCAAAAACATTCAGTACTTC. Translated, it gives CASSPGLAGGIAKNIQYF.

V usage is TRBV7-2 and J usage is TRBJ1-2; TRBD1 is a possible D gene (5 bases). The CDR3 is made up of 14 amino acids. Per germline, CDR1 SGHTA and CDR2 FQGNSA. V was cut by 3 bases and J by 4 bases, with 12 bases left in between. CDR3 protein: CASSLVGEVYGYTF. CDR3 bases: TGTGCCAGCAGCTTGGTGGGGGAGGTCTATGGCTACACCTTC.

CDR3 residues: CASSSRVLQPQHF. CDR3 DNA sequence: TGTGCCAGCAGTTCCCGGGTACTTCAGCCCCAGCATTTT. The chain carries TRBV12-3 or TRBV12-4 and TRBJ1-5; D unresolved. With 4 bases removed from V and 6 bases from J, the gap between germline ends came to 10 bases. The CDR3 length is 13 residues.

This clone has just one count. CDR3 loop: CASSGEGVSNQPQHF. In DNA form, the CDR3 reads TGTGCCAGCAGCGGAGAGGGGGTCAGCAATCAGCCCCAGCATTTT. The chain combines TRBV9 with TRBJ1-5, with D possibly TRBD1 on 6 matching bases. The CDR3 length is 15 residues. Deletions cut 3 bases from V and 1 base from J, with 11 bases between. The germline CDR1 and CDR2 sequences are SGDLS and YYNGEE.

Worth noting for this clone: A junction end diverges from the germline sequence, so it may reflect a read error. V usage is TRBV6-5 and J usage is TRBJ1-1; 7 bases map to TRBD1. The CDR3 runs to 16 residues. Per germline, CDR1 MNHEY and CDR2 SVGAGI. The CDR3 coding sequence is TGTGCCAGCAGCTACTCGTGGGCAGGGGGTCGTACTGAAGCTTTCTTT. This codes for CASSYSWAGGRTEAFF.

V gene TRBV7-2 combines with J gene TRBJ1-6; tentatively, D is TRBD1 (6 bases). The V and J ends lost 4 bases and 11 bases respectively, with 15 bases between them. Germline CDR1 SGHTA, CDR2 FQGNSA. This CDR3 is built from 14 residues. The CDR3 spells CASSSTTGGTPLHF. In nucleotides, the CDR3 is TGTGCCAGCAGCTCCACGACGGGGGGCACACCCCTCCACTTT. The full variable domain, completed using reference TRBV7-2 and TRBJ1-6, is GAGVSQSPSNKVTEKGKDVELRCDPISGHTALYWYRQSLGQGLEFLIYFQGNSAPDKSGLPSDRFSAERTGGSVSTLTIQRTQQEDSAVYLCASSSTTGGTPLHFGNGTRLTVT.

The chain joins TRBV27 to TRBJ1-2; 9 bases match TRBD1. The trim removed 4 bases at V and 7 bases at J, leaving 7 bases unmatched. Germline CDR1 reads MNHEY; CDR2 reads SMNVEV (reference sequence). The CDR3 extends over 14 amino acids. The chain's CDR3 is CASSSGTGIGGYTF. The CDR3 DNA follows: TGTGCCAGCAGTTCCGGGACAGGGATAGGTGGCTACACCTTC.

The rearrangement uses TRBV5-8 and TRBJ2-5, with 8 bases matching TRBD2. This CDR3 contains 16 residues. Unmatched junction bases numbered 4, after V lost 0 bases and J lost 0 bases. Germline V gene sequence: CDR1 SGHTS, CDR2 YDEGEE. The CDR3 DNA is TGTGCCAGCAGCTTGGGAGCGGGGGTGAACCAAGAGACCCAGTACTTC. The encoded protein is CASSLGAGVNQETQYF.

This clone was detected only once. The chain employs TRBV19 and TRBJ2-4, with TRBD2 as a possible D gene (6 bases). Germline values: CDR1 LNHDA, CDR2 SQIVND (reference sequence). The germline V and J ends were trimmed by 3 bases and 6 bases, with 15 bases remaining between them. There are 15 residues in the CDR3. The CDR3 nucleotides read TGTGCCAGTAGTATGTCGGGGAGGTGGCTAAACATTCAGTACTTC. Translated, it gives CASSMSGRWLNIQYF. The full variable domain, its missing parts supplied by reference TRBV19 and TRBJ2-4, is DGGITQSPKYLFRKEGQNVTLSCEQNLNHDAMYWYRQDPGQGLRLIYYSQIVNDFQKGDIAEGYSVSREKKESFPLTVTSAQKNPTAFYLCASSMSGRWLNIQYFGAGTRLSVL.

This chain joins TRBV3-1 (or the pseudogene TRBV3-2) and TRBJ1-1; 9 bases match TRBD1. The V gene's germline CDR1 is LGHDT and CDR2 YNNKEL (reference sequence). CDR3 length equals 15 residues. With V trimmed by 1 base and J by 4 bases, 4 bases remained unmatched. CDR3 region: CASSQGTGEFTEAFF. The CDR3 DNA reads as TGTGCCAGCAGCCAAGGGACAGGGGAATTCACTGAAGCTTTCTTT.

This chain joins TRBV18 and TRBJ1-4, with 7 nucleotides matching TRBD1. CDR1 is KGHSH and CDR2 is LQKENI in the germline V gene. Trimming at V came to 8 bases and at J to 2 bases, leaving 8 bases not matched to a gene. CDR3 length: 15 residues. The CDR3 protein is CASRSRGNTNEKLFF. The CDR3 DNA reads TGTGCCAGCCGGAGCAGGGGGAACACTAATGAAAAACTGTTTTTT.